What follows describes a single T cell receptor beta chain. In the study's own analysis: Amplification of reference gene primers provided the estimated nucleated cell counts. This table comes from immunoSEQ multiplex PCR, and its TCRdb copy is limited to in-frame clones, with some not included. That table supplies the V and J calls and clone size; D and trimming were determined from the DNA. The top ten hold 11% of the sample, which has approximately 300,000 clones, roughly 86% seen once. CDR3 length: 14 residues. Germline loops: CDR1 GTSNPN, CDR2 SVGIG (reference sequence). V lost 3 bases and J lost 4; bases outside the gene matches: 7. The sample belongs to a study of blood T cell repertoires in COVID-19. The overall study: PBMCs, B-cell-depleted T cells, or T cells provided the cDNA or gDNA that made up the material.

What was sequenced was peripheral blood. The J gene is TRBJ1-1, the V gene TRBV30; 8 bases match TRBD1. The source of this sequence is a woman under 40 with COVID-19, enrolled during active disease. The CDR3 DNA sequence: TGTGCCTGGAGCGAATGGACAGGGACCACTGAAGCTTTCTTT. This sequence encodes CAWSEWTGTTEAFF.